A selection of T cell receptor beta chains follows, all from one sample in a study of T cell changes during pregnancy in multiple sclerosis. This table comes from immunoSEQ multiplex PCR, and its TCRdb copy is limited to in-frame clones, with some not included. In the table there are tens of thousands of clones, about 91% of which are singletons. Here the sequenced sample was peripheral blood, taken in the second trimester of pregnancy. The receptors were sampled from a female donor in good health, enrolled as a control in a pregnancy study. Both conserved end residues are part of each CDR3. Each record gives: V gene, D gene, clone size, J gene, CDR3 protein, CDR3 DNA. D genes are given only for firm matches. Size tells how often a clone was seen (once, few, many) or the class of an expanded clone, and some rows leave it out.

v_gene: TRBV18
d_gene: -
abundance: -
j_gene: TRBJ2-5
CDR3aa: CASSPTGVAETQYF
CDR3nt: TGTGCCAGCTCCCCCACGGGGGTGGCGGAGACCCAGTACTTC

v_gene: TRBV9
d_gene: TRBD2
abundance: -
j_gene: TRBJ2-1
CDR3aa: CASSPRTRSGDEQFF
CDR3nt: TGTGCCAGCAGCCCACGGACTAGAAGTGGCGATGAGCAGTTCTTC

v_gene: TRBV9
d_gene: -
abundance: -
j_gene: TRBJ1-2
CDR3aa: CASSVGGDYGYTF
CDR3nt: TGTGCCAGCAGCGTAGGGGGGGATTATGGCTACACCTTC

v_gene: TRBV29-1
d_gene: TRBD1
abundance: -
j_gene: TRBJ2-6
CDR3aa: CSVGDSSGANVLTF
CDR3nt: TGCAGCGTTGGGGACAGCTCTGGGGCCAACGTCCTGACTTTC

v_gene: TRBV7-3
d_gene: TRBD2
abundance: -
j_gene: TRBJ2-3
CDR3aa: CASSFGLAGGDTQYF
CDR3nt: TGTGCCAGCAGCTTTGGACTAGCGGGAGGAGATACGCAGTATTTT

v_gene: TRBV5-1
d_gene: TRBD2
abundance: -
j_gene: TRBJ2-3
CDR3aa: CASSLVGLAGGRKDTQYF
CDR3nt: TGCGCCAGCAGCTTGGTGGGACTAGCGGGAGGACGGAAAGATACGCAGTATTTT

v_gene: TRBV10-3
d_gene: -
abundance: -
j_gene: TRBJ2-3
CDR3aa: CAISLGGQLTDTQYF
CDR3nt: TGTGCCATCAGCTTGGGGGGACAGCTGACAGATACGCAGTATTTT

v_gene: TRBV6-5
d_gene: TRBD2
abundance: -
j_gene: TRBJ2-7
CDR3aa: CASSPGTSGEQYF
CDR3nt: TGTGCCAGCAGTCCCGGGACTAGCGGCGAGCAGTACTTC

v_gene: TRBV28
d_gene: TRBD2
abundance: -
j_gene: TRBJ2-1
CDR3aa: CASSFLSGRGNEQFF
CDR3nt: TGTGCCAGCAGTTTTCTCAGCGGGAGGGGAAATGAGCAGTTCTTC

v_gene: TRBV28
d_gene: -
abundance: -
j_gene: TRBJ1-1
CDR3aa: CASSFLVNTEAFF
CDR3nt: TGTGCCAGCAGTTTTTTAGTGAACACTGAAGCTTTCTTT

v_gene: TRBV7-3
d_gene: -
abundance: -
j_gene: TRBJ2-3
CDR3aa: CASSLRDTDTQYF
CDR3nt: TGTGCCAGCAGCTTACGCGACACAGATACGCAGTATTTT

v_gene: TRBV30
d_gene: -
abundance: -
j_gene: TRBJ1-3
CDR3aa: CAWSLGPSGNTIYF
CDR3nt: TGTGCCTGGAGTCTGGGGCCCTCTGGAAACACCATATATTTT

v_gene: TRBV7-2
d_gene: -
abundance: -
j_gene: TRBJ2-5
CDR3aa: CASSLADYPGETQYF
CDR3nt: TGTGCCAGCAGCTTAGCGGACTACCCGGGAGAGACCCAGTACTTC

v_gene: TRBV10-1
d_gene: -
abundance: -
j_gene: TRBJ2-2
CDR3aa: CASSRDGNTGELFF
CDR3nt: TGCGCCAGCAGCCGAGATGGGAACACCGGGGAGCTGTTTTTT

v_gene: TRBV27
d_gene: TRBD2
abundance: -
j_gene: TRBJ2-5
CDR3aa: CASSSGLAGTSGGETQYF
CDR3nt: TGTGCCAGCAGTTCAGGACTAGCGGGGACTAGCGGTGGAGAGACCCAGTACTTC

v_gene: TRBV9
d_gene: -
abundance: -
j_gene: TRBJ1-1
CDR3aa: CASSVDWAGNTEAFF
CDR3nt: TGTGCCAGCAGCGTAGATTGGGCCGGGAACACTGAAGCTTTCTTT

v_gene: TRBV28
d_gene: -
abundance: -
j_gene: TRBJ1-5
CDR3aa: CASSLKGWGDRGQPQHF
CDR3nt: TGTGCCAGCAGTTTAAAGGGTTGGGGAGACCGGGGTCAGCCCCAGCATTTT

v_gene: TRBV4-1
d_gene: -
abundance: -
j_gene: TRBJ2-7
CDR3aa: CASSQEVTGFYEQYF
CDR3nt: TGCGCCAGCAGCCAAGAGGTGACAGGATTCTACGAGCAGTACTTC

v_gene: TRBV5-1
d_gene: TRBD1
abundance: -
j_gene: TRBJ2-7
CDR3aa: CASSWTGGGEQYF
CDR3nt: TGCGCCAGCAGCTGGACAGGGGGAGGGGAGCAGTACTTC

v_gene: TRBV28
d_gene: -
abundance: -
j_gene: TRBJ1-1
CDR3aa: CASSDTVTEAFF
CDR3nt: TGTGCCAGCAGCGACACCGTCACTGAAGCTTTCTTT

v_gene: TRBV5-1
d_gene: -
abundance: -
j_gene: TRBJ2-3
CDR3aa: CASSLAGQGTDTQYF
CDR3nt: TGCGCCAGCAGCTTGGCGGGGCAGGGGACAGATACGCAGTATTTT

v_gene: TRBV28
d_gene: TRBD1
abundance: -
j_gene: TRBJ2-2
CDR3aa: CASSSTGDTTGELFF
CDR3nt: TGTGCCAGCAGCTCGACAGGGGACACCACCGGGGAGCTGTTTTTT

v_gene: TRBV6-1
d_gene: -
abundance: -
j_gene: TRBJ2-1
CDR3aa: CASSVSDWNYNEQFF
CDR3nt: TGTGCCAGCAGTGTCTCGGACTGGAACTACAATGAGCAGTTCTTC

v_gene: TRBV4-2
d_gene: -
abundance: -
j_gene: TRBJ2-5
CDR3aa: CASSQVPTSGYETQYF
CDR3nt: TGTGCCAGCAGCCAAGTCCCCACTAGTGGTTACGAGACCCAGTACTTC

v_gene: TRBV7-9
d_gene: TRBD2
abundance: -
j_gene: TRBJ2-3
CDR3aa: CASRSGLAGITDTQYF
CDR3nt: TGTGCCAGCAGATCAGGACTAGCGGGTATCACAGATACGCAGTATTTT

v_gene: TRBV7-7
d_gene: -
abundance: once
j_gene: TRBJ2-5
CDR3aa: CASSLGGGGPETQYF
CDR3nt: TGTGCTAGCAGCTTAGGAGGCGGGGGCCCAGAAACCCAGTACTTC

v_gene: TRBV7-2
d_gene: TRBD1
abundance: -
j_gene: TRBJ2-7
CDR3aa: CASSRLGQGGYEQYF
CDR3nt: TGTGCCAGCAGCCGGCTGGGACAGGGGGGTTACGAGCAGTACTTC

v_gene: TRBV14
d_gene: -
abundance: -
j_gene: TRBJ2-7
CDR3aa: CASSRDRRRAYF
CDR3nt: TGTGCCAGCAGCCGGGACAGACGGAGGGCGTACTTC

v_gene: TRBV28
d_gene: -
abundance: once
j_gene: TRBJ1-5
CDR3aa: CASSLRTGFSNQPQHF
CDR3nt: TGTGCCAGCAGCCTTCGCACAGGGTTTAGCAATCAGCCCCAGCATTTT

v_gene: TRBV4-3
d_gene: TRBD2
abundance: -
j_gene: TRBJ2-3
CDR3aa: CASSQGLAGGADTQYF
CDR3nt: TGCGCCAGCAGCCAAGGACTAGCGGGAGGCGCAGATACGCAGTATTTT

v_gene: TRBV28
d_gene: -
abundance: -
j_gene: TRBJ2-6
CDR3aa: CASSFPLDRNSGANVLTF
CDR3nt: TGTGCCAGCAGTTTCCCACTGGACAGAAACTCTGGGGCCAACGTCCTGACTTTC

v_gene: TRBV18
d_gene: -
abundance: -
j_gene: TRBJ2-2
CDR3aa: CASSRGTDTGELFF
CDR3nt: TGTGCCAGCTCACGCGGGACAGACACCGGGGAGCTGTTTTTT

v_gene: TRBV28
d_gene: -
abundance: -
j_gene: TRBJ1-5
CDR3aa: CASSLLPGRNNQPQHF
CDR3nt: TGTGCCAGCAGTCTTCTTCCGGGGAGGAACAATCAGCCCCAGCATTTT